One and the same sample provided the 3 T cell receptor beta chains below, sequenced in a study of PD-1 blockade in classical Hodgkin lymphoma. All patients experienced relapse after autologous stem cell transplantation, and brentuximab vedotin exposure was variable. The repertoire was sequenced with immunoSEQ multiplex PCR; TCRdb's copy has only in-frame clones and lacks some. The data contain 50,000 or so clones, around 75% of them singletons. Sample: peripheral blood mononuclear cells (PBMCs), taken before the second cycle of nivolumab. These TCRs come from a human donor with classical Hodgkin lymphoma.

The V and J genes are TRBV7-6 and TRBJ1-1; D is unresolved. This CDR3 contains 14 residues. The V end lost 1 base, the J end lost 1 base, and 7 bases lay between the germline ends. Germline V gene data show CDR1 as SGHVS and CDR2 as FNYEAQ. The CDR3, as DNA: TGTGCCAGCAGCTTAGAGGTAGGGAACACTGAAGCTTTCTTT. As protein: CASSLEVGNTEAFF. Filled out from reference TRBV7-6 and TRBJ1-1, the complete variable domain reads GAGVSQSPRYKVTKRGQDVALRCDPISGHVSLYWYRQALGQGPEFLTYFNYEAQQDKSGLPNDRFSAERPEGSISTLTIQRTEQRDSAMYRCASSLEVGNTEAFFGQGTRLTVV.

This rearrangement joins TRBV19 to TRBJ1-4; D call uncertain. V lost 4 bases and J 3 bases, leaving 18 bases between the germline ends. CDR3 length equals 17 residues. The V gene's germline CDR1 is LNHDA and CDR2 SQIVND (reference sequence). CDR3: CASSTNRVYAANEKLFF. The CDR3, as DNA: TGTGCCAGTAGTACAAACAGAGTCTATGCAGCTAATGAAAAACTGTTTTTT.

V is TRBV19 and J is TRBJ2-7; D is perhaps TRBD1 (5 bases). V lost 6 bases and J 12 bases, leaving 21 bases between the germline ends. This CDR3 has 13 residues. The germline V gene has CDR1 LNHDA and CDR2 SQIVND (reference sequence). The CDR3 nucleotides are TGTGCCAGTAGCTTTTTACAGGCACCGACGGTGTACTTC. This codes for CASSFLQAPTVYF.